The table lists the clone carrying this TCR beta chain with a few counts. The CDR3 loop spans 13 amino acids. The germline gives CDR1 SGHRS, CDR2 YFSETQ. V was shortened by 0 bases and J by 9 bases, with 9 bases between the two germline ends. These data belong to a study of blood T cell repertoires in COVID-19. Study details: COVID-19 samples collected from the United States, Italy and Spain covered acute and convalescent phases.

As originally analysed: Researchers report that nucleated cell counts were estimated from reference gene primer amplification. Assay: immunoSEQ multiplex PCR; the TCRdb copy retains only in-frame clones and omits some. Clonal size and the V and J genes are those of that table, whereas D and trimming came from the DNA. The sample holds 15,000 to 16,000 clones, approximately 76% seen once. V and J are TRBV5-1 and TRBJ1-4; a weak D match, TRBD1 (6 bases). The source of this sequence is a man between 65 and 85 years old with active or convalescent COVID-19. Sequenced input: peripheral blood. CDR3 protein: CASSLEQGKKLFF. The CDR3 nucleotides read TGCGCCAGCAGCTTGGAGCAGGGGAAAAAACTGTTTTTT.